This TCR beta chain was sequenced during a study of STAT5B mutations in CD4+ large granular lymphocyte leukemia. Whole-study results and caveats: About a quarter of private leukemic clonotypes occurred rarely in other patients' non-leukemic repertoires.

Trimming removed 1 base from V and 4 bases from J, with 4 bases in between. The CDR3 sequence is 13 residues long. Germline-derived CDR1 and CDR2 are SGHTA and FQGNSA. Buffy coats from healthy blood donors served as controls. Assay: immunoSEQ multiplex PCR; the TCRdb copy retains only in-frame clones and omits some. The data show about 28,000 clones, with roughly 80% seen just once and approximately 6% held by the top ten. In regard to this clone: Its antigen remains unidentified.

The clonotype originates from a human donor in good health. The material sequenced was CD4+ T cells from blood buffy coats. This chain links TRBV7-2 with TRBJ2-2; no definite D call. CDR3 sequence reads: CASSLGSTGELFF. In nucleotides, the CDR3 is TGTGCCAGCAGCTTAGGTTCCACCGGGGAGCTGTTTTTT.